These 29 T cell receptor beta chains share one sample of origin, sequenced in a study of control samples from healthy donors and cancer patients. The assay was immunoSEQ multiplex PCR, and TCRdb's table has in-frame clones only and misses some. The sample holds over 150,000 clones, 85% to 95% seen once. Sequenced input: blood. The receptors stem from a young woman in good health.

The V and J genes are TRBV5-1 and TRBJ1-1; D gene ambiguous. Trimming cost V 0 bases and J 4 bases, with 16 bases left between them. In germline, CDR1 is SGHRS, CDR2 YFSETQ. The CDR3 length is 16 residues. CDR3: CASSLVGSLVGTEAFF. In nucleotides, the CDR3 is TGCGCCAGCAGCTTGGTGGGGTCCCTCGTGGGCACTGAAGCTTTCTTT. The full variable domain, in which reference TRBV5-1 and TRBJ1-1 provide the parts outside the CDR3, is KAGVTQTPRYLIKTRGQQVTLSCSPISGHRSVSWYQQTPGQGLQFLFEYFSETQRNKGNFPGRFSGRQFSNSRSEMNVSTLELGDSALYLCASSLVGSLVGTEAFFGQGTRLTVV.

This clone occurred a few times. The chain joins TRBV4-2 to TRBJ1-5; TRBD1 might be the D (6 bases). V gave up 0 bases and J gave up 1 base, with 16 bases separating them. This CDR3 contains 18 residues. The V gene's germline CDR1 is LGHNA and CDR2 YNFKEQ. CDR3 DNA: TGTGCCAGCAGCCAAGATCCGTTGTCAGGGGTGAGCAATCAGCCCCAGCATTTT. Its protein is CASSQDPLSGVSNQPQHF.

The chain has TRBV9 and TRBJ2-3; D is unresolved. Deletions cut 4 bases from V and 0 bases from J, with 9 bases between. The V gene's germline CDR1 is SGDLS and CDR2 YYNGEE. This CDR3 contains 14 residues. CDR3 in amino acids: CASSPWDSTDTQYF. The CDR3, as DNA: TGTGCCAGCAGCCCCTGGGATAGCACAGATACGCAGTATTTT.

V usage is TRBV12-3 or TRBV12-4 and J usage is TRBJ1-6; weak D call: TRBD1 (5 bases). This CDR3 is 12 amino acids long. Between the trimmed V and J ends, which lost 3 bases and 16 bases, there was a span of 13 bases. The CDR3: CASSFGRQGLHF. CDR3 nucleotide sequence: TGTGCCAGCAGTTTCGGTCGGCAGGGTCTCCACTTT.

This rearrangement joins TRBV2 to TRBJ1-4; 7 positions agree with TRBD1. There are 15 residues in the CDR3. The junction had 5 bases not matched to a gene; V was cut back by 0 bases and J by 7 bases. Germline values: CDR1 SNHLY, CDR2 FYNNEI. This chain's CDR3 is CASSEAWTGPEKLFF. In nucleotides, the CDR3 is TGTGCCAGCAGTGAAGCCTGGACAGGACCTGAAAAACTGTTTTTT.

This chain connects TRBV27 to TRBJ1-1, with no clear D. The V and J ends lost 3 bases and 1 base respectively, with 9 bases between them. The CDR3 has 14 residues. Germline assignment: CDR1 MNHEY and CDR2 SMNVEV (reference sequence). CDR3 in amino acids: CASSFRAANTEAFF. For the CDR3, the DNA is TGTGCCAGCAGTTTTAGGGCAGCGAACACTGAAGCTTTCTTT.

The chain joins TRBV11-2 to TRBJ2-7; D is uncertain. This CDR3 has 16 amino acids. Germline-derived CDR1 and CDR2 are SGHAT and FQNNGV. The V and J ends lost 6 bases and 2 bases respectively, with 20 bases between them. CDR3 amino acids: CASRRGSGGAPYEQYF. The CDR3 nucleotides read TGTGCCAGCAGACGTGGTTCTGGTGGCGCTCCCTACGAGCAGTACTTC.

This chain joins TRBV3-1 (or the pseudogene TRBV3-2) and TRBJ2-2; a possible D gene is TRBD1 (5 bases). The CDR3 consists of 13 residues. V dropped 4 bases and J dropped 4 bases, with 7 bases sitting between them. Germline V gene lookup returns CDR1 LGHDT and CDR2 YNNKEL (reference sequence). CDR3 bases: TGTGCCAGCAGCCTAAGGGGCACCGGGGAGCTGTTTTTT. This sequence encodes CASSLRGTGELFF.

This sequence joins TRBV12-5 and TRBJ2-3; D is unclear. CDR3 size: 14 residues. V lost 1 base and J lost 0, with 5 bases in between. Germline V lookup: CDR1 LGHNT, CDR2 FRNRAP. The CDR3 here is CASGLDASTDTQYF. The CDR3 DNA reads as TGTGCTAGTGGTTTGGATGCCAGCACAGATACGCAGTATTTT.

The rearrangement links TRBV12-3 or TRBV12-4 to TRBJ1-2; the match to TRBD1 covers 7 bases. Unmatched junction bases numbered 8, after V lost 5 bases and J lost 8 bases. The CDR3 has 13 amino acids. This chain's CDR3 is CASSNDRVYGYTF. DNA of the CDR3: TGTGCCAGCAGTAACGACAGGGTGTACGGCTACACCTTC.

CDR3 residues: CASMQGPNYGYTF. CDR3 sequence (DNA): TGTGCCAGCATGCAAGGCCCAAACTATGGCTACACCTTC. The V and J genes are TRBV28 and TRBJ1-2; no clear D. Germline CDR1 reads MDHEN; CDR2 reads SYDVKM. Deletions cut 7 bases from V and 2 bases from J, with 11 bases between. There are 13 residues in the CDR3.

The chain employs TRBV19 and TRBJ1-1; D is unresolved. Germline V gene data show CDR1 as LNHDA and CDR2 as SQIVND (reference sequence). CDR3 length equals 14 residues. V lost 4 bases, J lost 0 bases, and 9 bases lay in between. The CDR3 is CASSRSRVNTEAFF. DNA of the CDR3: TGTGCCAGTAGTAGGTCCAGAGTGAACACTGAAGCTTTCTTT.

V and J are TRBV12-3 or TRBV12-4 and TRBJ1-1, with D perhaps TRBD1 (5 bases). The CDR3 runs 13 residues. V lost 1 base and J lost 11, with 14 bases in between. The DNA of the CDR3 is TGTGCCAGCAGTTTAGGAGTCCCGGGGGGTGCTTTCTTT. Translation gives CASSLGVPGGAFF.

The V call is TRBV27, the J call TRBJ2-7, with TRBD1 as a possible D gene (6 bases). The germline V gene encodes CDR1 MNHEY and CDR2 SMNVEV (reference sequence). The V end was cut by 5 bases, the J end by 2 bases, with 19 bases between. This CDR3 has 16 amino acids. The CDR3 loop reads CASSGGFTGPAYEQYF. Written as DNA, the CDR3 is TGTGCCAGCAGTGGCGGGTTCACAGGGCCAGCCTACGAGCAGTACTTC.

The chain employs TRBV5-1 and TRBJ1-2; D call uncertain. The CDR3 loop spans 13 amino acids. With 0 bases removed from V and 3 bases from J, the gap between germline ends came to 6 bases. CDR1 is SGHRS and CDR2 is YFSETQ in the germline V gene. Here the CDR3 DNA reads TGCGCCAGCAGCTTGGGAGTAGACTATGGCTACACCTTC. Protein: CASSLGVDYGYTF.

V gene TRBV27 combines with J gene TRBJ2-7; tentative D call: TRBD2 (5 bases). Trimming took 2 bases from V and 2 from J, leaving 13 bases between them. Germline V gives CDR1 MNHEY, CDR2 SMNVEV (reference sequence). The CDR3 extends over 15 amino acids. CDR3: CASSLVGLAAYEQYF. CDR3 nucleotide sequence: TGTGCCAGCAGTTTAGTCGGGCTAGCCGCCTACGAGCAGTACTTC.

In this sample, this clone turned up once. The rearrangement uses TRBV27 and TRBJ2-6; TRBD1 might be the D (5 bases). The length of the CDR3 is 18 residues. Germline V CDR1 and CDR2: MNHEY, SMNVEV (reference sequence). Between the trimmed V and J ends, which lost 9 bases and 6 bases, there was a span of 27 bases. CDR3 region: CASHAGAARFRKANVLTF. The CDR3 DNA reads TGTGCCAGTCACGCTGGGGCCGCTCGATTCCGTAAGGCCAACGTCCTGACTTTC.

The CDR3 loop is CASSPGQENTEAFF. Here the CDR3 DNA reads TGTGCCAGCTCACCCGGACAGGAGAACACTGAAGCTTTCTTT. V usage is TRBV18 and J usage is TRBJ1-1, with TRBD1 matching over 7 bases. The CDR3 length is 14 residues. Germline-derived CDR1 and CDR2 are KGHSH and LQKENI. V lost 3 bases, J lost 1 base, and 2 bases stayed unmatched.

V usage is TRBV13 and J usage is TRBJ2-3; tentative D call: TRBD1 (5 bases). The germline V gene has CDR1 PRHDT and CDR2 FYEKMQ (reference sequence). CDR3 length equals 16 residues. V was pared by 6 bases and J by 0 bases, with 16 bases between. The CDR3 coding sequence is TGTGCCAGCAGTTCACCAGGGAAGTTAAGCACAGATACGCAGTATTTT. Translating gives CASSSPGKLSTDTQYF.

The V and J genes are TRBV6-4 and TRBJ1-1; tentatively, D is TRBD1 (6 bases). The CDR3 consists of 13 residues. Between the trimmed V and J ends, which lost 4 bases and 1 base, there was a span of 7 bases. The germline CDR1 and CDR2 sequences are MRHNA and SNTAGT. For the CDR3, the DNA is TGTGCCAGCAGTGTACAGGGGAACACTGAAGCTTTCTTT. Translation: CASSVQGNTEAFF.

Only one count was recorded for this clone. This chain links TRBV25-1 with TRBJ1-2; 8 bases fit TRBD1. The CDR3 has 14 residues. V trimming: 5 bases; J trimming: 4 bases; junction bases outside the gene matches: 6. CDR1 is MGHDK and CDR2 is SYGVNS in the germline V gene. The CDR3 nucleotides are TGTGCCAGCAGTCTATGGACAGGGTCCTATGGCTACACCTTC. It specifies CASSLWTGSYGYTF.

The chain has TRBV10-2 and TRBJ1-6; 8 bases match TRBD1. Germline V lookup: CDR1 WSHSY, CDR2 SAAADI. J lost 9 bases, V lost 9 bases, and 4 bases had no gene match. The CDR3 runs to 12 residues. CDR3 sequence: CASSDRGSPLHF. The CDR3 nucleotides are TGCGCCAGTTCTGACAGGGGTTCACCCCTCCACTTT.

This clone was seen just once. CDR3 sequence reads: CASSPGLAGGGRSYEQYF. CDR3 coding DNA: TGTGCCAGCAGCCCCGGACTAGCGGGGGGGGGCCGCTCCTACGAGCAGTACTTC. This chain links TRBV11-3 with TRBJ2-7, with 15 bases lining up with TRBD2. Germline CDR1 is SGHNT and CDR2 is YENEEA. J was trimmed by 0 bases and V by 5 bases; bases with no gene match: 8. CDR3 length equals 18 residues.

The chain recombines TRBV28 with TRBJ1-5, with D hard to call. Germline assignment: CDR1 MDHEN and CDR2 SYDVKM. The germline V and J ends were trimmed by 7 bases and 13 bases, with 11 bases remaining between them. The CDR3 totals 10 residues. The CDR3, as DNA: TGTGCCAGCAAGAAAGTCTCGCAGCATTTT. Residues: CASKKVSQHF.

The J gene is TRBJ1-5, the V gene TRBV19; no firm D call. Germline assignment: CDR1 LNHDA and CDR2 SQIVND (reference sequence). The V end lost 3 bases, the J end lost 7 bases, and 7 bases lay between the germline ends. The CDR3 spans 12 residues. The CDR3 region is CASSIMDQPQHF. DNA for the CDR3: TGTGCCAGTAGTATTATGGACCAGCCCCAGCATTTT.

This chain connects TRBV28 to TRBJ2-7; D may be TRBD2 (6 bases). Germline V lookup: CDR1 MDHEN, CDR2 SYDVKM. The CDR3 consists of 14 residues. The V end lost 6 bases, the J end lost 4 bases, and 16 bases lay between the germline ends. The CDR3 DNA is TGTGCCAGCAGCCTCCGGGACTTGCTTTACGAGCAGTACTTC. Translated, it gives CASSLRDLLYEQYF.

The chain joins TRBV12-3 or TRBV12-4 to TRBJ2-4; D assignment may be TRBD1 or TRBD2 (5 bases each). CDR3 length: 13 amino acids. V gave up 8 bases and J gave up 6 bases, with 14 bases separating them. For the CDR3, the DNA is TGTGCCAGCTCGCCGGGACGGAGAAACATTCAGTACTTC. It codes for CASSPGRRNIQYF.

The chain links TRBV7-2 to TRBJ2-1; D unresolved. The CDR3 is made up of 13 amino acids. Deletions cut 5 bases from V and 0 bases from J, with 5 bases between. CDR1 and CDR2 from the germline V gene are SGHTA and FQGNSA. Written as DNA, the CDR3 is TGTGCCAGCAGCCCCCCCTCCTACAATGAGCAGTTCTTC. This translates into CASSPPSYNEQFF.

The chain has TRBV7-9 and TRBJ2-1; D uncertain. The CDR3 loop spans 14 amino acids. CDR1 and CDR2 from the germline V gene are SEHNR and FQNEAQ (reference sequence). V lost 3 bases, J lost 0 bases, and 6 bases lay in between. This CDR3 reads CASSFGFSYNEQFF. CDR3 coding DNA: TGTGCCAGCAGCTTCGGTTTCTCCTACAATGAGCAGTTCTTC.